Reported below is one T cell receptor beta chain. Sequencing used immunoSEQ multiplex PCR; TCRdb keeps in-frame clones, though not all of them. Altogether about 25,000 clones are present, over 85% being singletons, with the ten largest covering around 9.2%. These data belong to a study of T cell changes during pregnancy in multiple sclerosis. Between the trimmed V and J ends, which lost 1 base and 5 bases, there was a span of 6 bases. The CDR3 spans 13 residues. Germline V gene data show CDR1 as SGHVS and CDR2 as FQNEAQ. This chain connects TRBV7-8 to TRBJ1-5; TRBD1 is a possible D gene (5 bases). The source material was CD8+ T cells from peripheral blood mononuclear cells, sampled in the third trimester of pregnancy. This TCR was sampled from a female donor in good health, enrolled as a control in a pregnancy study. The chain's CDR3 is CASSLVGDQPQHF. The CDR3 nucleotides read TGTGCCAGCAGCTTAGTAGGGGATCAGCCCCAGCATTTT.